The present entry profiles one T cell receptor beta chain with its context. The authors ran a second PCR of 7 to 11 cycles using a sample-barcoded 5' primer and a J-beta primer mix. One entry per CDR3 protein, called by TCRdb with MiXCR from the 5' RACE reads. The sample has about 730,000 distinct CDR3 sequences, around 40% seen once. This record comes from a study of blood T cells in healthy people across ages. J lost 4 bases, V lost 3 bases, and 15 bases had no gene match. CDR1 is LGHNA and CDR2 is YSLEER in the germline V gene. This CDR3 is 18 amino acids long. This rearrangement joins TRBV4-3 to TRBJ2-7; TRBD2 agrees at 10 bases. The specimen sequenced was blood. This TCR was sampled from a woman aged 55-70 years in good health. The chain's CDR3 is CASSQLATPGLASYEQYF. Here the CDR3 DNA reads TGCGCCAGCAGCCAGCTAGCAACTCCGGGACTAGCGTCATACGAGCAGTACTTC.